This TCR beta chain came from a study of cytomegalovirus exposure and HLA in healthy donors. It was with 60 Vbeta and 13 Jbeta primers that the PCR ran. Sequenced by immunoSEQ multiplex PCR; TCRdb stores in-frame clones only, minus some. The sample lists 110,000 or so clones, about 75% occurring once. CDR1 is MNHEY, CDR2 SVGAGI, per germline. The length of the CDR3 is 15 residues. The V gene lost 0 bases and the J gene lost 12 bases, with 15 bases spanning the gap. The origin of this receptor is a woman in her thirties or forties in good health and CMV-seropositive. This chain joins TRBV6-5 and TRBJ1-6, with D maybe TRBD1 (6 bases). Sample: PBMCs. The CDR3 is CASSYSTGSVQPLHF. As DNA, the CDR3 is TGTGCCAGCAGTTACTCTACAGGGTCAGTTCAACCCCTCCACTTT.